The clone carrying this T cell receptor beta chain was seen more than once but under ten times. What it binds is not known. These data are taken from a study of cytomegalovirus exposure and HLA in healthy donors. As for the study in general: Roughly 80 million unique TCRs from HLA-typed donors made up an early data release. Study-wide results and caveats: The likely explanation for a cluster of highly shared sequence variants was sequencing artifact. The productive fraction for most TCR beta V segments was about 87% or about 30% in an earlier analysis.

Primers: 60 Vbeta forward and 13 Jbeta reverse. Assay: immunoSEQ multiplex PCR; the TCRdb copy retains only in-frame clones and omits some. The table includes approximately 70,000 clones, approximately 70% detected once. CDR1 and CDR2 (germline): SGHAT, FQNNGV. The CDR3 totals 15 residues. V gave up 5 bases and J gave up 9 bases; unmatched junction bases: 10. The genes are TRBV11-2 and TRBJ1-6, with TRBD1 identical over 7 bases. The sequence derives from a woman in her forties or fifties in good health and CMV-seropositive. The material sequenced was PBMCs. The chain's CDR3 is CASSISRQGGSPLHF. CDR3 DNA: TGTGCCAGCAGCATAAGCCGACAGGGAGGTTCACCCCTCCACTTT.